This TCR beta chain was sequenced for a study of post-analysis software for immune sequencing data. Study-level background: The cohort encompassed relapsing-remitting, secondary progressive and progressive-relapsing multiple sclerosis disease courses. Study observations and caveats: Four or five TRBV segments were significantly more frequent in patients than in controls. TRBV5-6, TRBV5-1 and TRBV20-1 were among these segments. Same-batch samples co-clustered strongly by F measure. Patients with multiple sclerosis recorded significantly lower normalized Chao1 diversity than controls, the study found.

The CDR3 has 13 residues. Per germline, CDR1 LGHNT and CDR2 FRNRAP. V dropped 0 bases and J dropped 3 bases, with 5 bases sitting between them. TCR beta libraries were prepared from cDNA with unique molecular identifiers. The authors obtained 500,000 to 600,000 cDNA molecules from approximately 1 to 10 million T cells. TCRdb passed the PCR reads through MiXCR, listing each CDR3 protein once. The data hold roughly 800,000 distinct CDR3 sequences, with about 53% observed a single time. A note on this clonotype: Its specificity is unknown.

Sequenced: blood. J is TRBJ1-1 and V is TRBV12-5; the D is unclear. The origin of this receptor is a girl aged 5 to 17 with multiple sclerosis. This CDR3 is CASGLVGYTEAFF. As DNA, the CDR3 is TGTGCTAGTGGTTTGGTAGGTTACACTGAAGCTTTCTTT. The full variable domain, with the rest looked up from reference TRBV12-5 and TRBJ1-1, is DARVTQTPRHKVTEMGQEVTMRCQPILGHNTVFWYRQTMMQGLELLAYFRNRAPLDDSGMPKDRFSAEMPDATLATLKIQPSEPRDSAVYFCASGLVGYTEAFFGQGTRLTVV.